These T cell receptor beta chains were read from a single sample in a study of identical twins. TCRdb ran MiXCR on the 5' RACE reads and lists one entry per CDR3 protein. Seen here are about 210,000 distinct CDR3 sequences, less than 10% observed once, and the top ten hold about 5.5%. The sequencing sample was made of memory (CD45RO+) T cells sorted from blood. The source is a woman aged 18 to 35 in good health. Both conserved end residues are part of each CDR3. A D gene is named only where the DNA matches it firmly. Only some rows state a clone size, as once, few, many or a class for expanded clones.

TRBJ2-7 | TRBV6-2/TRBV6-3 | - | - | CASSSLGETYEQYF | TGTGCCAGCAGTTCGCTAGGGGAGACCTACGAGCAGTACTTC
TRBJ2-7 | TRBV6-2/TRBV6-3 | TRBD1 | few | CASSSVTGGEQYF | TGTGCCAGCAGTTCCGTAACAGGGGGTGAGCAGTACTTC
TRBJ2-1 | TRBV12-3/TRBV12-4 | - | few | CASSPPGTVYNEQFF | TGTGCCAGCAGTCCTCCCGGGACGGTTTACAATGAGCAGTTCTTC
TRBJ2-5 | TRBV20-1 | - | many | CSARGDGVETQYF | TGCAGTGCTAGAGGGGACGGGGTAGAGACCCAGTACTTC
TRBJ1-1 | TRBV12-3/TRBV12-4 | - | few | CASSLALPGAFF | TGTGCCAGCAGTTTGGCTCTTCCGGGAGCTTTCTTT
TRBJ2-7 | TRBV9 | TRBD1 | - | CASSVGTARYEQYF | TGTGCCAGCAGCGTTGGGACAGCCCGCTACGAGCAGTACTTC
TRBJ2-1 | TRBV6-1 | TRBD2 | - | CASSSWFLAGSYNEQFF | TGTGCCAGCTCCTCGTGGTTCCTAGCGGGGTCCTACAATGAGCAGTTCTTC
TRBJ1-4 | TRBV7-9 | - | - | CASSPWGNEKLFF | TGTGCCAGCTCGCCCTGGGGGAATGAAAAACTGTTTTTT
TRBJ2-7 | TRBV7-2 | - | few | CASSLVTGEGEQYF | TGTGCCAGCAGCTTAGTTACGGGCGAGGGCGAGCAGTACTTC
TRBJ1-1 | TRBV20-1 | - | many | CSARFEDLNTEAFF | TGCAGTGCTAGATTTGAGGACTTAAACACTGAAGCTTTCTTT
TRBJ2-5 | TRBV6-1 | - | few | CASSDEGVSWETQYF | TGTGCCAGCAGTGACGAAGGGGTCTCCTGGGAGACCCAGTACTTC
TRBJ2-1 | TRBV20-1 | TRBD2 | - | CSASSLAGAPEQFF | TGCAGTGCTAGTTCGCTAGCGGGGGCCCCCGAGCAGTTCTTC
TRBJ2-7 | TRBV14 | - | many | CASSQAGKKQYF | TGTGCCAGCAGCCAAGCTGGAAAGAAGCAGTACTTC
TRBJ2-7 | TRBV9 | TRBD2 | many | CASSPTPGGTYEQYF | TGTGCCAGCAGCCCTACCCCCGGGGGGACCTACGAGCAGTACTTC
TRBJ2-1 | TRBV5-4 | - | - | CASSFGTGAHEQFF | TGTGCCAGCAGCTTCGGGACGGGAGCACATGAGCAGTTCTTC
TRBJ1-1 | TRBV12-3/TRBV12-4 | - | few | CASSLGQRNTEAFF | TGTGCCAGCAGTTTAGGTCAAAGGAACACTGAAGCTTTCTTT